The rows below give T cell receptor beta chains drawn from one sample of a study of technical replicates of blood from several donors. The table came from immunoSEQ multiplex PCR; TCRdb's copy has only in-frame clones and leaves some out. Altogether roughly 93,000 clones are present, 95% being singletons, with the ten largest covering roughly 0.28%. The sequenced sample consisted of T cells isolated from PBMCs. The origin of the receptors is a human donor in good health. Both conserved end residues are part of each CDR3. The order of the fields is CDR3 DNA, CDR3 protein, clone size, D gene, V gene, J gene. The D gene is left open where the match is weak. Some rows have no size entry. The others give once, few or many, or a class for an expanded clone.

TGCGCCAGCAGTGATCATGCAGAGACTCAAGAGACCCAGTACTTC	CASSDHAETQETQYF	-	-	TRBV10-2	TRBJ2-5
TGTGCCAGCAGCTTAGCGCTCTACAGGGGAGCAAACAGGGCCGGGGAGCTGTTTTTT	CASSLALYRGANRAGELFF	-	TRBD1	TRBV11-2	TRBJ2-2
TGCGCCAGCAGTGAGGACGGGGGGGCCCAAGAGACCCAGTACTTC	CASSEDGGAQETQYF	-	TRBD2	TRBV10-1	TRBJ2-5
TGTGCCACCACGACAGAAACACGGGAGACCCAGTACTTC	CATTTETRETQYF	-	-	TRBV2	TRBJ2-5
TGTGCCATCAGTGAGTCGCAGGGACTAGCGGGAGTATCCAACGAGCAGTACTTC	CAISESQGLAGVSNEQYF	-	TRBD2	TRBV10-3	TRBJ2-7
TGTGCCAGCACACTAGAGGGGACAGCGAGAGCGGCTAATGAAAAACTGTTTTTT	CASTLEGTARAANEKLFF	-	TRBD1	TRBV28	TRBJ1-4
TGCGCCAGCAGCGAGACACTAGACTATGGCTACACCTTC	CASSETLDYGYTF	-	-	TRBV5-1	TRBJ1-2
TGTGCCAGCAGCTCTACCGGGAGTGTCGACGAGCAGTACTTC	CASSSTGSVDEQYF	many	-	TRBV5-4	TRBJ2-7
TGTGCCAGCAGTTCGGGACAAGTGAATGAAAAACTGTTTTTT	CASSSGQVNEKLFF	-	-	TRBV28	TRBJ1-4
TGTGCCAGCAGTTTCGGCGGGAACTCCTACGAGCAGTACTTC	CASSFGGNSYEQYF	-	-	TRBV27	TRBJ2-7
TGTGCCAGCAGTGATATCTACAGGGGTGGCTCTGGGGCCAACGTCCTGACTTTC	CASSDIYRGGSGANVLTF	-	TRBD1	TRBV6-1	TRBJ2-6
TGTGCCAGCAGTTTAGTCACGGGGGAAAAACTGTTTTTT	CASSLVTGEKLFF	-	-	TRBV28	TRBJ1-4
TGTGCCAGCAGCTTTTTATCGCAGGGAGGTATCTATGGCTACACCTTC	CASSFLSQGGIYGYTF	-	-	TRBV7-2	TRBJ1-2
TGTGCCAGCAGCCGAATTCGGACAGGTCCTGGAAACACCATATATTTT	CASSRIRTGPGNTIYF	-	TRBD1	TRBV2	TRBJ1-3
TGTGCCAGCAGCCCATCCGTGGTTGTCAGGGGTGACTACGAGCAGTACTTC	CASSPSVVVRGDYEQYF	-	-	TRBV9	TRBJ2-7
TGTGCCATCATAGTTTCTCGGACACCCTACGAGCAGTACTTC	CAIIVSRTPYEQYF	-	-	TRBV10-3	TRBJ2-7
TGCGCCAGCAGCTTAGCCGGGACAGACTACGAGCAGTACTTC	CASSLAGTDYEQYF	-	TRBD1	TRBV5-1	TRBJ2-7
TGTGCCAGCAGTTACTCGAACCTAGCGGTAACCGGGGAGCTGTTTTTT	CASSYSNLAVTGELFF	-	TRBD2	TRBV6-6	TRBJ2-2
TGTGCCAGCAGTCCCTCAGAGAACACCGGGGAGCTGTTTTTT	CASSPSENTGELFF	-	-	TRBV28	TRBJ2-2
TGCAGTGCTAAACAGGTGGAGACCCAGTACTTC	CSAKQVETQYF	once	-	TRBV20-1	TRBJ2-5
TGTGCCAGCAGGCGGACAGGGAAGGTTGGCTACACCTTC	CASRRTGKVGYTF	-	TRBD1	TRBV2	TRBJ1-2
TGTGCCAGTAGTATCGGCAGGGGGCGAGAGACCCAGTACTTC	CASSIGRGRETQYF	-	TRBD1	TRBV19	TRBJ2-5
TGCGCCAGCAGCTCCGACTTTGGCAAGGTCAATGAGCAGTTCTTC	CASSSDFGKVNEQFF	-	-	TRBV5-1	TRBJ2-1
TGCGCCAGCAGCTTGGGCGGACAGACAAACTATGGCTACACCTTC	CASSLGGQTNYGYTF	-	-	TRBV5-1	TRBJ1-2
TGTGCCAGCAGCTTTAGGACTGCTCCTGAAGCTTTCTTT	CASSFRTAPEAFF	few	-	TRBV5-6	TRBJ1-1
TGCGCCAGCAGCTCCCTCCAGGCAGGGGGCACCGGGGAGCTGTTTTTT	CASSSLQAGGTGELFF	-	TRBD1	TRBV5-1	TRBJ2-2
TGCGCCAGCAGCTTGGTTCTAGCGGGAGGGTCCTTTGGGGAGACCCAGTACTTC	CASSLVLAGGSFGETQYF	-	TRBD2	TRBV5-1	TRBJ2-5
TGCAGCGTCTTAACCGGGACAGGGGCAGTCGAGCAGTACTTC	CSVLTGTGAVEQYF	once	TRBD1	TRBV29-1	TRBJ2-7
TGCGCCAGCAGCTTGGGGCCCGACCCTAGGGCTTTCTTT	CASSLGPDPRAFF	-	-	TRBV5-1	TRBJ1-1
TGTGCCAGCAGCTGGGGCGGGGCGCGCGAGCAGTACTTC	CASSWGGAREQYF	-	-	TRBV6-5	TRBJ2-7
TGTGCCAGCAGCATGGGCCTTCCCGTCGGGGATGAGCAGTTCTTC	CASSMGLPVGDEQFF	-	-	TRBV7-9	TRBJ2-1
TGTGCCAGCAGTGGACTAGCGGGATTCGGCTTCCATGAGCAGTTCTTC	CASSGLAGFGFHEQFF	-	TRBD2	TRBV2	TRBJ2-1
TGTGCCAGCAGTGACTCCGGGTATGGCTACACCTTC	CASSDSGYGYTF	-	-	TRBV6-4	TRBJ1-2